This entry describes one T cell receptor beta chain. The sample belongs to a study of blood T cell repertoires in COVID-19. Study information: Samples of COVID-19 (acute and convalescent) were obtained from the United States, Italy and Spain. Nucleic acid was either cDNA or gDNA, and it came from T cells, B-cell-depleted T cells, or PBMCs.

The CDR3 is 15 residues long. The germline V and J ends were trimmed by 3 bases and 4 bases, with 13 bases remaining between them. From germline, CDR1 is SGHAT and CDR2 FQNNGV. In the authors' methods: From reference gene primer amplification, estimates of nucleated cell counts were derived. Assay: immunoSEQ multiplex PCR; the TCRdb copy retains only in-frame clones and omits some. That table supplies the V and J calls and clone size; D and trimming were determined from the DNA. The sample lists roughly 31,000 clones; approximately 92% were seen once. Sequencing input: peripheral blood. The clonotype was recovered from a man aged 55 to 70 with acute or convalescent COVID-19. The chain recombines TRBV11-2 with TRBJ1-3; possibly TRBD1 for D (6 bases). CDR3 loop: CASSLQGRGGNTIYF. The CDR3 DNA is TGTGCCAGCAGCTTGCAGGGGAGAGGAGGAAACACCATATATTTT.